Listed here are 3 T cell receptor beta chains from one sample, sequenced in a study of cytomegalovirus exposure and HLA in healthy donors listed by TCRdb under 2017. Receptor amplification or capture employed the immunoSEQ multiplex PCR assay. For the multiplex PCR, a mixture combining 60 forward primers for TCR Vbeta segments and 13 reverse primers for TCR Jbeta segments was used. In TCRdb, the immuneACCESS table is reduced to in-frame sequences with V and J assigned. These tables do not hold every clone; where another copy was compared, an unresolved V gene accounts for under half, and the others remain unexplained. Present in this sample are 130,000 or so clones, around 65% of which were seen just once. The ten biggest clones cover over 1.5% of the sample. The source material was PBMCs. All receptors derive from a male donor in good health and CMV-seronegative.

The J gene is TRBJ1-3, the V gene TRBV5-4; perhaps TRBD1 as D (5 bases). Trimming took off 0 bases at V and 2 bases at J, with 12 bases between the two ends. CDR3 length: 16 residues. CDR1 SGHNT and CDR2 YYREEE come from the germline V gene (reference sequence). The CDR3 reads CASSLDWGGTGNTIYF. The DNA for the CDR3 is TGTGCCAGCAGCTTGGACTGGGGCGGTACTGGAAACACCATATATTTT.

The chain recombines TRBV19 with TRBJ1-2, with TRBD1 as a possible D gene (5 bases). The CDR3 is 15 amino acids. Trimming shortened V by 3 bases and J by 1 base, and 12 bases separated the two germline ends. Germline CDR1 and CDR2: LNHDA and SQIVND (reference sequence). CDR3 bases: TGTGCCAGTAGTATTTTCGGGGGACTTAACTATGGCTACACCTTC. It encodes CASSIFGGLNYGYTF.

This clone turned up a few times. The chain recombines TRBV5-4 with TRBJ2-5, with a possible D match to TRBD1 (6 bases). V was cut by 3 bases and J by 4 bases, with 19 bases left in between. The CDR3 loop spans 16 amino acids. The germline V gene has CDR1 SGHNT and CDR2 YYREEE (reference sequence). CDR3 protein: CASSSAPDRTLETQYF. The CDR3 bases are TGTGCCAGCAGCTCGGCCCCCGACAGGACCTTAGAGACCCAGTACTTC.